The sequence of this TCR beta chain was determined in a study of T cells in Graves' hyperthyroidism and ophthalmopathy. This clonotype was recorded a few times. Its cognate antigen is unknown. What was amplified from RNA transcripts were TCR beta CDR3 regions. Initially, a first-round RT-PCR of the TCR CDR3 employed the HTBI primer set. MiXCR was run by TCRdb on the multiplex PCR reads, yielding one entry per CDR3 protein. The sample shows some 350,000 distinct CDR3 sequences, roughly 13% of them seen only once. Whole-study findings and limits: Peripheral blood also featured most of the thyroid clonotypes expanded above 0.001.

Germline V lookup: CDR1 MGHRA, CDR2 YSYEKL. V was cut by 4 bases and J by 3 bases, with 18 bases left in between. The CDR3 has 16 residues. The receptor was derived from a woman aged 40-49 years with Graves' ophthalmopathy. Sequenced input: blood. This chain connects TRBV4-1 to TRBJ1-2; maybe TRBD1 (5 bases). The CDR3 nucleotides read TGCGCCAGCAGCCCTTATAGGTCCAGGGTCGACTATGGCTACACCTTC. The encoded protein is CASSPYRSRVDYGYTF.